The 20 T cell receptor beta chains in this list originate from one sample, sequenced in a study of blood T cells in healthy people across ages. Through a sample-barcoded 5' primer and a J-beta primer mix, a second PCR was run for 7 to 11 cycles. Each CDR3 protein is one row after TCRdb ran MiXCR on the 5' RACE reads. The sample consists of more than 750,000 distinct CDR3 sequences, around 29% of them appearing once. The same sample was also used in a study of T cells of mothers and their children.

Source material: blood. These receptors were obtained from a woman between 40 and 55 years old in good health.

The V call is TRBV5-1, the J call TRBJ1-4; the D gene is possibly TRBD1 (6 bases). CDR3 length: 15 amino acids. CDR1 and CDR2 (germline): SGHRS, YFSETQ. V was clipped by 2 bases and J by 8 bases, with 16 bases between them. This CDR3 is CASSLGGTQNEKLFF. In DNA, the CDR3 is TGCGCCAGCAGCTTAGGCGGGACACAAAACGAAAAACTGTTTTTT.

The V and J genes are TRBV19 and TRBJ1-1; D is possibly TRBD1 (6 bases). Germline values: CDR1 LNHDA, CDR2 SQIVND (reference sequence). This CDR3 is built from 15 residues. Trimming cost V 4 bases and J 6 bases, with 18 bases left between them. CDR3 amino acids: CASSTPYRVWAEAFF. DNA of the CDR3: TGTGCCAGTAGTACGCCCTACAGGGTATGGGCTGAAGCTTTCTTT.

For this clonotype: This may arise from a read error, as a much more abundant clone is one base away. CDR3 amino acids: CASSFGVQEAQYF. The DNA of the CDR3 is TGCGCCAGCAGCTTTGGGGTCCAAGAGGCCCAGTACTTC. The V call is TRBV5-1, the J call TRBJ2-5; D is unresolved. The CDR3 extends over 13 amino acids. Germline loops: CDR1 SGHRS, CDR2 YFSETQ. Drawing the rest from reference TRBV5-1 and TRBJ2-5, the complete variable domain is KAGVTQTPRYLIKTRGQQVTLSCSPISGHRSVSWYQQTPGQGLQFLFEYFSETQRNKGNFPGRFSGRQFSNSRSEMNVSTLELGDSALYLCASSFGVQEAQYFGPGTRLLVL.

This clonotype has a count of ten or more. DNA for the CDR3: TGCAGTGCTACCGAGACCGGGACTAGCGGGCCGGATACGCAGTATTTT. Translating gives CSATETGTSGPDTQYF. The chain recombines TRBV20-1 with TRBJ2-3; 12 nucleotides line up with TRBD2. There are 16 residues in the CDR3. V trimming: 4 bases; J trimming: 6 bases; junction bases outside the gene matches: 11. Germline V gene lookup returns CDR1 DFQATT and CDR2 SNEGSKA (reference sequence).

This chain connects TRBV7-2 to TRBJ2-5, with D possibly called TRBD1 or TRBD2 (6 bases each). The better agreement between TRBJ2-7 and the DNA end casts doubt on the J call. CDR1 and CDR2 (germline): SGHTA, FQGNSA. The length of the CDR3 is 16 residues. CDR3 region: CASSFRRDTRPHEQYF. The CDR3 DNA reads TGTGCCAGCAGCTTCAGGAGGGACACTCGCCCCCACGAGCAGTACTTC.

V usage is TRBV6-5 and J usage is TRBJ1-3; D gene unclear. Trimming removed 4 bases from V and 7 bases from J, with 17 bases in between. The CDR3 sequence is 15 residues long. Germline values: CDR1 MNHEY, CDR2 SVGAGI. The CDR3 DNA reads TGTGCCAGCAGTTCCCACCAGAGCCCTGCGAACACCATATATTTT. Translated: CASSSHQSPANTIYF.

The V call is TRBV30, the J call TRBJ1-1, with D perhaps TRBD1 (6 bases). This CDR3 has 13 residues. Germline lookup yields CDR1 GTSNPN and CDR2 SVGIG (reference sequence). The germline V and J ends were trimmed by 3 bases and 0 bases, with 8 bases remaining between them. CDR3 bases: TGTGCCTGGAGGGGACAAGTGAACACTGAAGCTTTCTTT. It codes for CAWRGQVNTEAFF.

This clonotype was recorded a few times. This rearrangement joins TRBV7-9 to TRBJ1-5; maybe TRBD1 (6 bases). The CDR3 consists of 14 residues. Deletions cut 5 bases from V and 4 bases from J, with 12 bases between. Germline CDR1 is SEHNR and CDR2 is FQNEAQ (reference sequence). The CDR3 spells CASSRDRLNQPQHF. The CDR3 bases are TGTGCCAGCAGCCGAGACAGGTTGAATCAGCCCCAGCATTTT. Complete variable domain (other parts from reference TRBV7-9 and TRBJ1-5): DTGVSQNPRHKITKRGQNVTFRCDPISEHNRLYWYRQTLGQGPEFLTYFQNEAQLEKSRLLSDRFSAERPKGSFSTLEIQRTEQGDSAMYLCASSRDRLNQPQHFGDGTRLSIL.

The genes are TRBV2 and TRBJ2-6; D possibly corresponds to TRBD1 (6 bases). Germline lookup yields CDR1 SNHLY and CDR2 FYNNEI. The CDR3 runs to 15 residues. The V gene lost 7 bases and the J gene lost 4 bases, with 14 bases spanning the gap. The CDR3 is CASTQGQAGANVLTF. The CDR3 bases are TGTGCCAGCACCCAGGGACAAGCGGGGGCCAACGTCCTGACTTTC.

This clonotype has more than one count but fewer than ten. The V gene is TRBV11-3, the J gene TRBJ1-6, with no clear D. The germline CDR1 and CDR2 sequences are SGHNT and YENEEA. CDR3 length equals 14 residues. The V gene lost 2 bases and the J gene lost 10 bases, with 12 bases spanning the gap. In DNA, the CDR3 is TGTGCCAGCAGCTTACGGCACCTGGAGTCACCCCTCCACTTT. This codes for CASSLRHLESPLHF.

V and J are TRBV11-2 and TRBJ1-6, with 10 bases fitting TRBD1. Per the germline V gene, CDR1 is SGHAT and CDR2 is FQNNGV. V dropped 3 bases and J dropped 6; count of bases not matched to a gene: 2. The CDR3 is 15 residues long. The CDR3, as DNA: TGTGCCAGCAGCTTCCGGACAGGGGGTAATTCACCCCTCCACTTT. Translation gives CASSFRTGGNSPLHF.

This clonotype appeared many times. The chain carries TRBV28 and TRBJ2-7, with D perhaps being TRBD1 or TRBD2 (5 bases each). CDR1 is MDHEN and CDR2 is SYDVKM in the germline V gene. The length of the CDR3 is 15 residues. Trimming left V 7 bases short and J 0 bases short, with 16 bases between. The CDR3 loop reads CASIKIGTDSYEQYF. Written as DNA, the CDR3 is TGTGCCAGCATTAAAATCGGGACGGACTCCTACGAGCAGTACTTC. The full variable domain, rest sourced from reference TRBV28 and TRBJ2-7, is DVKVTQSSRYLVKRTGEKVFLECVQDMDHENMFWYRQDPGLGLRLIYFSYDVKMKEKGDIPEGYSVSREKKERFSLILESASTNQTSMYLCASIKIGTDSYEQYFGPGTRLTVT.

This clonotype was recorded many times. J is TRBJ2-7 and V is TRBV7-3, with a tentative D call TRBD1 (6 bases). V lost 5 bases to trimming and J lost 6 bases, with 14 bases between them. This CDR3 is built from 13 residues. Germline V CDR1 and CDR2: SGHTA, FQGTGA. In DNA, the CDR3 is TGTGCCAGCAGCATTACAGGGATCGGCGAGCAGTACTTC. It codes for CASSITGIGEQYF. The full variable domain, in which reference TRBV7-3 and TRBJ2-7 provide the parts outside the CDR3, is GAGVSQTPSNKVTEKGKYVELRCDPISGHTALYWYRQSLGQGPEFLIYFQGTGAADDSGLPNDRFFAVRPEGSVSTLKIQRTERGDSAVYLCASSITGIGEQYFGPGTRLTVT.

This clonotype appeared a few times. A read error is possible here, since a much larger clone lies one base away. The chain carries TRBV5-1 and TRBJ2-5, with D tentatively TRBD2 (5 bases). Germline V gene data show CDR1 as SGHRS and CDR2 as YFSETQ. The length of the CDR3 is 13 residues. V was pared by 4 bases and J by 11 bases, with 18 bases between. The CDR3 sequence is CASSPGPLGEQYF. CDR3 DNA: TGCGCCAGCAGCCCCGGACCCCTCGGGGAGCAGTACTTC.

V usage is TRBV30 and J usage is TRBJ2-7; 8 bases are a match to TRBD1. CDR3 length equals 15 residues. CDR1 GTSNPN and CDR2 SVGIG come from the germline V gene (reference sequence). With 3 bases clipped from V and 2 bases from J, the junction kept 9 bases outside the gene matches. Here the CDR3 DNA reads TGTGCCTGGAGGAACCGGGACAGGTCACCCTACGAGCAGTACTTC. It codes for CAWRNRDRSPYEQYF.

This clonotype was counted ten times or more. The V call is TRBV7-2, the J call TRBJ2-7; tentative D call: TRBD2 (6 bases). CDR1 and CDR2 from the germline V gene are SGHTA and FQGNSA. This CDR3 contains 14 residues. V dropped 3 bases and J dropped 3 bases, with 12 bases sitting between them. Here the CDR3 reads CASSFGGALYEQYF. The CDR3 DNA is TGTGCCAGCAGCTTTGGCGGGGCTCTCTACGAGCAGTACTTC.

The rearrangement uses TRBV5-1 and TRBJ2-5; D is uncertain. The germline V and J ends were trimmed by 4 bases and 1 base, with 11 bases remaining between them. Per the germline V gene, CDR1 is SGHRS and CDR2 is YFSETQ. The length of the CDR3 is 14 residues. CDR3 protein: CASSARAIQETQYF. The CDR3 region has the DNA TGCGCCAGCAGCGCCCGTGCGATCCAAGAGACCCAGTACTTC.

The CDR3 here is CASSLSAGAQRRTQYF. The DNA of the CDR3 is TGTGCCAGCAGTTTATCGGCGGGGGCCCAACGTAGGACCCAGTACTTC. The chain links TRBV28 to TRBJ2-5; D might be TRBD2 (7 bases). The CDR3 has 16 amino acids. Trimming shortened V by 1 base and J by 7 bases, and 19 bases separated the two germline ends. Germline assignment: CDR1 MDHEN and CDR2 SYDVKM.

V usage is TRBV9 and J usage is TRBJ1-1, with 9 bases matching TRBD1. V gave up 3 bases and J gave up 3 bases; unmatched junction bases: 3. CDR3 length: 14 residues. Germline CDR1 and CDR2: SGDLS and YYNGEE. CDR3 DNA: TGTGCCAGCAGCGGACAGGGGGGATACACTGAAGCTTTCTTT. It translates to CASSGQGGYTEAFF.

This clonotype was seen ten or more times. The gene calls are TRBV12-3 or TRBV12-4 and TRBJ2-1; D might be TRBD1 (6 bases). V was pared by 5 bases and J by 4 bases, with 12 bases between. This CDR3 has 14 residues. CDR3 DNA: TGTGCCAGCAGTACCCAGGGGATATACAATGAGCAGTTCTTC. Its protein is CASSTQGIYNEQFF.